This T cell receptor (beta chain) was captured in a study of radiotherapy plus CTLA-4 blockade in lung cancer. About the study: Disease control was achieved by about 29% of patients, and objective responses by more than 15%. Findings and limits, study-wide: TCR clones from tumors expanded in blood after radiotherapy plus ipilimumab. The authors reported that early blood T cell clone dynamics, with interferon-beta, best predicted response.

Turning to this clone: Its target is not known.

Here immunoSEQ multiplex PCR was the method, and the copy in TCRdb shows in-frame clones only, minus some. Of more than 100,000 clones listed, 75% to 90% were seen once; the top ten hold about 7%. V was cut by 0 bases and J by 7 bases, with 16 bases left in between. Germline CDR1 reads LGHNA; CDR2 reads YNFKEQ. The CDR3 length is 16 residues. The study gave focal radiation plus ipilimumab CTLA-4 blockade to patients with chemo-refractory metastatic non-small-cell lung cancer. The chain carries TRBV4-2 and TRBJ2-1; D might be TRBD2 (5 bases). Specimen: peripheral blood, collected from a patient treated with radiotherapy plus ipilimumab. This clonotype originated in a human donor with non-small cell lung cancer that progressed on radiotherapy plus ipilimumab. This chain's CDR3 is CASSQERELALNEQFF. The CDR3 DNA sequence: TGTGCCAGCAGCCAAGAGAGGGAATTGGCCCTTAATGAGCAGTTCTTC.